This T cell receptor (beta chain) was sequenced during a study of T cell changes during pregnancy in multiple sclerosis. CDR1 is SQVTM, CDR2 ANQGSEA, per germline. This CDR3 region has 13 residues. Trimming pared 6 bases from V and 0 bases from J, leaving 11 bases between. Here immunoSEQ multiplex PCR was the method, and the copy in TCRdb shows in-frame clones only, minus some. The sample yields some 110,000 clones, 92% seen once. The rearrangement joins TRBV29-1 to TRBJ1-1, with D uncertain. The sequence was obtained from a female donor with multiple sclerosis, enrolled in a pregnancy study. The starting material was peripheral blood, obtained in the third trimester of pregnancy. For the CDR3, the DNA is TGCAGCGTATCTCGACACCTGAACACTGAAGCTTTCTTT. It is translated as CSVSRHLNTEAFF.